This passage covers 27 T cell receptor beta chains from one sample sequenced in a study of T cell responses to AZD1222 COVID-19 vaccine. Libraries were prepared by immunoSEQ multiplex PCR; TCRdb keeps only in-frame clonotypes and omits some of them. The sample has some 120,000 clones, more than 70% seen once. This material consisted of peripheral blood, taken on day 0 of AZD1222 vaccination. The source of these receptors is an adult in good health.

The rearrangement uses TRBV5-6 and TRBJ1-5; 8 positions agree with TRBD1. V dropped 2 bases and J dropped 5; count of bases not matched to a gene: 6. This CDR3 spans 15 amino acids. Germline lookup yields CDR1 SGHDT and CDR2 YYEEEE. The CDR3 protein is CASSFNRGYDQPQHF. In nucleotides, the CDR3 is TGTGCCAGCAGCTTTAACAGGGGGTATGATCAGCCCCAGCATTTT.

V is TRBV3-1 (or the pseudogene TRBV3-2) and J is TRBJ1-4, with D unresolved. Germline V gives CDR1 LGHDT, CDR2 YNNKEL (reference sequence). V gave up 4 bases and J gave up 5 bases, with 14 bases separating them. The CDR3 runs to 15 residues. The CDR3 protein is CASSPRGVGNEKLFF. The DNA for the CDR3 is TGTGCCAGCAGCCCTCGGGGAGTAGGGAATGAAAAACTGTTTTTT.

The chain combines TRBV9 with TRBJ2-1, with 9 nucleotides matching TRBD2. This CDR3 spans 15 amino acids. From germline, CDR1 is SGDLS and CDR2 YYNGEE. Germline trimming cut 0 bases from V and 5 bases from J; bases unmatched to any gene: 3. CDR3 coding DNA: TGTGCCAGCAGCGTAGCTAGCGGGACAAACAATGAGCAGTTCTTC. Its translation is CASSVASGTNNEQFF.

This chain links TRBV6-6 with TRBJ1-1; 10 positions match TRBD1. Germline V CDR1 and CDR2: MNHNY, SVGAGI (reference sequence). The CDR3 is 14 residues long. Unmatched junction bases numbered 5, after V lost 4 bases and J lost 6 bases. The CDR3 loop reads CASSFGTGAAEAFF. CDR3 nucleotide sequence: TGTGCCAGCAGTTTCGGGACAGGGGCCGCTGAAGCTTTCTTT.

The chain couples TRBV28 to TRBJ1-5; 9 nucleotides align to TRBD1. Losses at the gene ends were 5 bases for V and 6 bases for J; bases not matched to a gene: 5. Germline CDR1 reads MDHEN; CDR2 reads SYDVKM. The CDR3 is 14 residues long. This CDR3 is CASSKQGASQPQHF. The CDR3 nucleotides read TGTGCCAGCAGTAAACAGGGGGCCTCTCAGCCCCAGCATTTT.

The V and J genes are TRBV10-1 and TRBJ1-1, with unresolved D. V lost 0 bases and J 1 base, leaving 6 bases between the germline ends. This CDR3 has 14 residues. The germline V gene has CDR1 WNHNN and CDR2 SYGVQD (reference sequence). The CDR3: CASSESGRNTEAFF. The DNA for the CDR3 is TGCGCCAGCAGTGAGTCCGGGAGGAACACTGAAGCTTTCTTT.

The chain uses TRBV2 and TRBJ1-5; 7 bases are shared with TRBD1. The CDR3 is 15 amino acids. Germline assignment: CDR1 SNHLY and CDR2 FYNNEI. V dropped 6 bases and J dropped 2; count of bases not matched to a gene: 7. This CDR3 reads CASREQGTGNQPQHF. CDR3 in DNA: TGTGCCAGCAGGGAACAGGGGACTGGCAATCAGCCCCAGCATTTT.

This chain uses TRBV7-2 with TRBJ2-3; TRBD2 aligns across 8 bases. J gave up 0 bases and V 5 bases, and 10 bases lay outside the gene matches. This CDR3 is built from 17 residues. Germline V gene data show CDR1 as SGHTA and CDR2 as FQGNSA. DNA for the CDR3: TGTGCCAGCAGCCGTAGCGGGAACCCAACTAGCACAGATACGCAGTATTTT. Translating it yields CASSRSGNPTSTDTQYF.

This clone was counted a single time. The CDR3 protein is CASSRDSPGSQNSPLHF. The CDR3, as DNA: TGTGCCAGCAGCCGAGATTCACCGGGATCCCAAAATTCACCCCTCCACTTT. The chain recombines TRBV7-8 with TRBJ1-6; D not resolved. This CDR3 region has 17 residues. Germline CDR1 reads SGHVS; CDR2 reads FQNEAQ. The V gene lost 5 bases and the J gene lost 7 bases, with 21 bases spanning the gap.

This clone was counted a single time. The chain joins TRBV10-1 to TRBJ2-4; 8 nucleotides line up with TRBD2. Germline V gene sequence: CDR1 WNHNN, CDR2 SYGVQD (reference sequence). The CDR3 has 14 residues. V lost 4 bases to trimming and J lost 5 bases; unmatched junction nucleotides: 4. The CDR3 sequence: CASSAGGPQNIQYF. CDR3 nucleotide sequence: TGCGCCAGCAGTGCGGGAGGGCCCCAAAACATTCAGTACTTC.

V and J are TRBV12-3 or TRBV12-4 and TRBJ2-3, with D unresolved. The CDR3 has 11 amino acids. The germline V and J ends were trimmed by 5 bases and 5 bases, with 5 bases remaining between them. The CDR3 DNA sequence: TGTGCCAGCAGTCTCCGAGATACGCAGTATTTT. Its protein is CASSLRDTQYF.

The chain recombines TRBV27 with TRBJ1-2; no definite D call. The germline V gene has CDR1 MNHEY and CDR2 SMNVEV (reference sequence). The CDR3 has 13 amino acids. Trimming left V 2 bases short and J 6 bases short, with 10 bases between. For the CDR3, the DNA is TGTGCCAGCAGTTTAGCAAGGACTGATGGCTACACCTTC. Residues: CASSLARTDGYTF.

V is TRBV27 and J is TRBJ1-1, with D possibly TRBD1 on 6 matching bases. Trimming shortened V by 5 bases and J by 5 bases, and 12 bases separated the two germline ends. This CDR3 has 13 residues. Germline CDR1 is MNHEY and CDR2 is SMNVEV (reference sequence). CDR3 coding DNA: TGTGCCAGCAGTCACCTAGGGGGGACTGAAGCTTTCTTT. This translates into CASSHLGGTEAFF.

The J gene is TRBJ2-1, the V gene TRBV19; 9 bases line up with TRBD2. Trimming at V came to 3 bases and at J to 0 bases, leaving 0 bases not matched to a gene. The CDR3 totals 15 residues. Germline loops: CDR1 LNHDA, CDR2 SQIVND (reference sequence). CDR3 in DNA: TGTGCCAGTAGTATTAGCGGGAGCTCCTACAATGAGCAGTTCTTC. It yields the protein CASSISGSSYNEQFF.

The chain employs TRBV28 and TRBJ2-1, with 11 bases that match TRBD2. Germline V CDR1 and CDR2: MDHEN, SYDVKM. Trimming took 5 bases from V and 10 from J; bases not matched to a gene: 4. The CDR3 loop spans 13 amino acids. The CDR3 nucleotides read TGTGCCAGCAGTCCTCGGACTAGCGGGGAGCAGTTCTTC. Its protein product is CASSPRTSGEQFF.

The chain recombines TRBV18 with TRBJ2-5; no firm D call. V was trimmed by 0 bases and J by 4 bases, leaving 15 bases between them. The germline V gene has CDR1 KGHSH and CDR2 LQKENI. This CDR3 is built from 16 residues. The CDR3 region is CASSPPGASWGETQYF. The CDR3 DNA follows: TGTGCCAGCTCACCACCGGGTGCCTCTTGGGGAGAGACCCAGTACTTC.

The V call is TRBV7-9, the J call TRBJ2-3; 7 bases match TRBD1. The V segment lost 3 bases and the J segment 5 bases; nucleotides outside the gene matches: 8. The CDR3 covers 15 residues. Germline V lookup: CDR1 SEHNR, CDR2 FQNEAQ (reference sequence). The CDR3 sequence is CASSFAQGSKDTQYF. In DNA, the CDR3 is TGTGCCAGCAGCTTTGCACAGGGGTCGAAAGATACGCAGTATTTT.

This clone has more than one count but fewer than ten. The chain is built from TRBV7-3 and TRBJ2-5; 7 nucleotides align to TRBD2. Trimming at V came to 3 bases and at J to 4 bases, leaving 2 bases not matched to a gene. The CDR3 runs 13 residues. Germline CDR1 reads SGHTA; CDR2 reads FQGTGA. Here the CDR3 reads CASSLSGVETQYF. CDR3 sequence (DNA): TGTGCCAGCAGCTTGAGCGGGGTAGAGACCCAGTACTTC.

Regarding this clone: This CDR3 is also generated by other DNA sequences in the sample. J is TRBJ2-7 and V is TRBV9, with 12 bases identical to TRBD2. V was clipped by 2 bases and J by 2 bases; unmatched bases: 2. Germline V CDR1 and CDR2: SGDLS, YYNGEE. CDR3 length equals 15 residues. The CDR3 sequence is CASSVGLAGTYEQYF. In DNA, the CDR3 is TGTGCCAGCAGCGTTGGACTAGCGGGGACCTACGAGCAGTACTTC.

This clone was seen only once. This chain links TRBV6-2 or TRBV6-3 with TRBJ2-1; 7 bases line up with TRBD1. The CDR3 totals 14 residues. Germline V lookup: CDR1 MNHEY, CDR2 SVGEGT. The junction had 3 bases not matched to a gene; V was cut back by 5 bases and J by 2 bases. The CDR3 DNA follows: TGTGCCAGCAGTCGGGACAGCACCTACAATGAGCAGTTCTTC. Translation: CASSRDSTYNEQFF.

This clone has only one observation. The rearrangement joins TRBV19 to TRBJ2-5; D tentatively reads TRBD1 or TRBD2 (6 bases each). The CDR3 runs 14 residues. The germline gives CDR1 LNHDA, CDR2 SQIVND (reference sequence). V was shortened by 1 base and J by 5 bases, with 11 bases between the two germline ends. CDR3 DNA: TGTGCCAGTAGTATAGCGGGGGCAGGGGAGACCCAGTACTTC. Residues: CASSIAGAGETQYF. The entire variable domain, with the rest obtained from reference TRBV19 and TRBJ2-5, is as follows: DGGITQSPKYLFRKEGQNVTLSCEQNLNHDAMYWYRQDPGQGLRLIYYSQIVNDFQKGDIAEGYSVSREKKESFPLTVTSAQKNPTAFYLCASSIAGAGETQYFGPGTRLLVL.

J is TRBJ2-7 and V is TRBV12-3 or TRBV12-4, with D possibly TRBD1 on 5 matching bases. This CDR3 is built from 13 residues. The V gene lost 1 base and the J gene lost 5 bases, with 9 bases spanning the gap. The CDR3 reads CASSLEVGDEQYF. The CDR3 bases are TGTGCCAGCAGTTTAGAAGTAGGGGACGAGCAGTACTTC.

The CDR3 loop reads CASSPPMETQYF. As DNA, the CDR3 is TGTGCCAGCAGCCCACCAATGGAGACCCAGTACTTC. The chain has TRBV7-9 and TRBJ2-5, with D unresolved. V gave up 5 bases and J gave up 5 bases, with 9 bases separating them. Germline loops: CDR1 SEHNR, CDR2 FQNEAQ (reference sequence). The CDR3 spans 12 residues.

The CDR3 coding sequence is TGTGCCAGCAGCGTAGGACTAGCGGAAGAGACCCAGTACTTC. Residues: CASSVGLAEETQYF. The V gene is TRBV9, the J gene TRBJ2-5, with 9 bases matching TRBD2. CDR3 length equals 14 residues. Germline CDR1 is SGDLS and CDR2 is YYNGEE. V was clipped by 0 bases and J by 3 bases; unmatched bases: 0.

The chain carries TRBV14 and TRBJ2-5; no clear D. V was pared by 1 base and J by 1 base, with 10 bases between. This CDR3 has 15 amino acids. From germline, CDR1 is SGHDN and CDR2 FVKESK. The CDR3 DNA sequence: TGTGCCAGCAGCCAAGGGGTTTGGAGCCAAGAGACCCAGTACTTC. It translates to CASSQGVWSQETQYF.

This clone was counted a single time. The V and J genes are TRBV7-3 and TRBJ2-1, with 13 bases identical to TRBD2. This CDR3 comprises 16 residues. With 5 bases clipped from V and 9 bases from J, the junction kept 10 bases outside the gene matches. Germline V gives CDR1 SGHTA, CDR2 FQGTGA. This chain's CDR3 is CASSTGTSGTLSEQFF. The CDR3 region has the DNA TGTGCCAGCAGCACCGGGACTAGCGGGACCTTGAGTGAGCAGTTCTTC.

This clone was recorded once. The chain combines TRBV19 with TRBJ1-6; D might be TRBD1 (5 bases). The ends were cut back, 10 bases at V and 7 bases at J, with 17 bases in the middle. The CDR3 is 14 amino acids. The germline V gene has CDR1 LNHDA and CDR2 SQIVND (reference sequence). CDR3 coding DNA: TGTGCCACCTCGACAGAACAAGTGAATTCACCCCTCCACTTT. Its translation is CATSTEQVNSPLHF.